This T cell receptor beta chain was sequenced in a study of T cell responses to AZD1222 COVID-19 vaccine. Turning to the study itself: The analysis combined second doses at about 4 or about 12 weeks. General study points: There were vaccine-associated CD4 TCRs across spike, dominant at 160-218 and 743-854. White British donors predominated, females outnumbered males, and clonal diversity was possibly underestimated.

Clones were sequenced by immunoSEQ multiplex PCR, and TCRdb holds only the in-frame ones, with some missing. The table includes some 140,000 clones, 90% detected once. Details on this clone: Its antigen is unknown.

The receptor was isolated from an adult in good health. Sequenced here: peripheral blood, sampled on day 0 of AZD1222 vaccination.

For the CDR3, the DNA is TGTGCCAGTAGTAAGATCCAGGGCCCTTTGAACACTGAAGCTTTCTTT. Translation: CASSKIQGPLNTEAFF. The gene calls are TRBV19 and TRBJ1-1; D is perhaps TRBD1 (5 bases). V lost 4 bases and J lost 0, with 15 bases in between. Germline CDR1 is LNHDA and CDR2 is SQIVND (reference sequence). This CDR3 spans 16 amino acids.